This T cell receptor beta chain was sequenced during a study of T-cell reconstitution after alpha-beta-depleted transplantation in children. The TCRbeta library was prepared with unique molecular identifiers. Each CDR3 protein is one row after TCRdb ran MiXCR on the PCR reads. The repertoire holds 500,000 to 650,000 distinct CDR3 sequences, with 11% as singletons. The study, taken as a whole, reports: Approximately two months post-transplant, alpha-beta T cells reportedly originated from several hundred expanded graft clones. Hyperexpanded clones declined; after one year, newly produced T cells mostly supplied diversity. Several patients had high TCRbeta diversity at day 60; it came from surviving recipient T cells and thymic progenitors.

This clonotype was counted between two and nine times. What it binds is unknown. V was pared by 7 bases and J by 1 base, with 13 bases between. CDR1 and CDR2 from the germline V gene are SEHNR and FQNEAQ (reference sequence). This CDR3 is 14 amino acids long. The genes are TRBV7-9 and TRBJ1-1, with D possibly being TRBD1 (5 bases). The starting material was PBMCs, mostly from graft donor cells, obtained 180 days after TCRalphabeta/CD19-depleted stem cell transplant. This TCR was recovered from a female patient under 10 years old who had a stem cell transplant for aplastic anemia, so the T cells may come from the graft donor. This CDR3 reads CASNPFRGNTEAFF. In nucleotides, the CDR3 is TGTGCCAGCAACCCTTTTAGGGGGAACACTGAAGCTTTCTTT.